The clone carrying this TCR beta chain was counted ten times or more. Its antigen is unidentified. Losses at the gene ends were 5 bases for V and 0 bases for J; bases not matched to a gene: 6. Germline-derived CDR1 and CDR2 are MNHEY and SMNVEV (reference sequence). The CDR3 contains 16 residues. The data originate from a study of T cells in Graves' hyperthyroidism and ophthalmopathy. Background on the study: Upon initial diagnosis and before any treatment, peripheral blood was collected.

From RNA transcripts, TCR beta CDR3 regions were amplified. In the first-round RT-PCR of the TCR CDR3, the HTBI primer set was used. MiXCR was run by TCRdb on the multiplex PCR reads, yielding one entry per CDR3 protein. This table has about 560,000 distinct CDR3 sequences, over 15% appearing once. The study's findings and limits: Researchers report that a 13 V-J model separated ophthalmopathy from stable hyperthyroidism. Blood also contained most expanded thyroid clonotypes above 0.001.

The rearrangement links TRBV27 to TRBJ2-7; 11 nucleotides line up with TRBD2. Sequenced: blood. This clonotype was obtained from a woman aged 18-29 years with Graves' hyperthyroidism. The CDR3, as DNA: TGTGCCAGCAGTACTTCTAGCGGGGGGTACTCCTACGAGCAGTACTTC. This gives the protein CASSTSSGGYSYEQYF.